This TCR beta chain is from a study of blood T cell repertoires in COVID-19 (dated by TCRdb to about 2020). Notes on the research overall: The collaborator samples originated in the United States, Italy and Spain and spanned the acute and convalescent phases of COVID-19. The prospective study material was composed of cDNA or gDNA derived from T cells, B-cell-depleted T cells, or PBMCs. Subjects who had been exposed to COVID-19, were actively infected with it, or had recovered from it provided the deeply sampled blood TCRbeta repertoires that made up the dataset. The repertoires were released in a freely available public database meant as a resource for research on the immune response to SARS-CoV-2. Samples were obtained from the ongoing ImmuneRACE study (first 160 participants) and from 1,254 subjects provided by 6 global collaborators. Nearly every sample came with metadata listing a de-identified subject ID, COVID-19 status, age in years and sex. HLA class I and class II types, where available, came from metadata supplied by the sample provider rather than from assay-based typing. Points the paper makes about the study in general: The quantity of clinical and demographic metadata differed by source and by participant and was supplied without curation.

V and J lose 2 bases and 4 bases, and a span of 13 bases separates them. The germline V gene supplies CDR1 SGDLS and CDR2 YYNGEE. Spanning cysteine to phenylalanine, the CDR3 consists of 15 amino acids. CDR3 DNA only is kept here, 45 bases in frame from base 1. About this clone: It lacks a known antigen. Per-nucleotide qualities are absent, and no much larger clonotype sits a single base away.

The immunoSEQ Assay, a bias-controlled multiplex PCR, was used to amplify TCRbeta CDR3 regions from genomic DNA. In the authors' own workflow: Within the assay, amplification of reference gene primers was used to estimate how many nucleated cells each sample contained. Sequence reads were collapsed and filtered to measure the absolute abundance of every unique TCRbeta CDR3 rearrangement. Productive Simpson clonality was computed per sample as the square root of Simpson's diversity index over productive rearrangements. Here the immuneACCESS table is served through TCRdb, limited to in-frame sequences with V and J called. Missing clones are a known gap in these copies; in checked studies unresolved V genes cover under half, and the rest lacks a known reason. V and J calls and clone size are copied from that table; D and trimming were computed from the DNA. Across this sample there are tens of thousands of clones, with roughly four fifths seen only once. The ten largest clones take up 1.2% of the sample.

Each collaborating institution followed its own protocols to collect whole blood in K2EDTA tubes. For TCRbeta analysis, collaborators shipped samples as frozen whole blood, isolated PBMCs, or DNA extracted from either of those sample types. The rearrangement joined TRBV9 to TRBJ2-1; matching of 7 bases hints at TRBD2 as the D gene. What was sequenced was peripheral blood. This receptor was taken from a woman of 80 years or more with acute or convalescent COVID-19. The CDR3 sequence is CASSVGGGSYNEQFF. The nucleotides are TGTGCCAGCAGCGTGGGCGGGGGCTCTTACAATGAGCAGTTCTTC.